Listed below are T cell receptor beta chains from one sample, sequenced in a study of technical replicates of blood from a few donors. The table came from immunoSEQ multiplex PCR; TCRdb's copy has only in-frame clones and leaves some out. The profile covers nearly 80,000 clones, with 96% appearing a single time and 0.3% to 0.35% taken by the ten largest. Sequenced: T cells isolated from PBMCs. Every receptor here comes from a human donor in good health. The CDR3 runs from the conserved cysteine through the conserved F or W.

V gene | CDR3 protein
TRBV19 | CASSPGLITF
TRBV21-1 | CASSKDGISGNTIYF
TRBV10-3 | CAISRQDGPLHF
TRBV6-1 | CASTEGQGLTAFF
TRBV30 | CAWSVTSGYNEQFF
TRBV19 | CASSNLAGDNRNIQYF
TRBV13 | CASSPQGALVYGYTF
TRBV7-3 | CASSFDNEQFF
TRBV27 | CASSFRTGYEQYF
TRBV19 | CASSPPGQGNYEQYF
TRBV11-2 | CASSLATGANEKLFF
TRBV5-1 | CASSLGVRDNDYGYTF
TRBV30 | CAWRSTVTDTQYF